This T cell receptor beta chain derives from a study of regulatory T cells in long-lasting Graves disease. This CDR3 spans 15 amino acids. Germline CDR1 reads MNHNS; CDR2 reads SASEGT. V lost 2 bases, J lost 4 bases, and 1 base stayed unmatched. Time point noted: newly diagnosed GD, antithyroid drugs for less than 3 months. PBMCs were the source of the RNA used for TCR sequencing. Whole-study findings and limits: Lower TCR diversity characterized persistent Graves' patients relative to newly diagnosed patients.

Ten or more counts support this clonotype. Its antigen is unknown. The TCR beta library used iRepertoire HTBI primers with Arm-PCR amplification of CDR3. In the original processing: The study identified 55 to 80 TRBV and some 13 TRBJ segments across samples. TCRdb fed the multiplex PCR reads into MiXCR, producing one record per CDR3 protein. Clone size and V and J calls follow TCRdb, not the original study. The table lists about 610,000 distinct CDR3 sequences, around 15% of them singletons. The data also belong to a second study, concerning T cells in Graves' hyperthyroidism and ophthalmopathy.

Sample: peripheral blood mononuclear cells (PBMCs), taken at new diagnosis, from a patient treated with antithyroid drugs. The source is a man aged 18 to 30 with Graves disease. The V call is TRBV6-1, the J call TRBJ2-3; the match to TRBD2 covers 12 bases. Here the CDR3 DNA reads TGTGCCAGCAGTGAACTAGCGGGAGGGCCAGATACGCAGTATTTT. Amino acid sequence: CASSELAGGPDTQYF.